This T cell receptor (beta chain) was profiled in a study of blood T cell repertoires in COVID-19. The overall study: Material from acute and convalescent COVID-19 was sourced from the United States, Italy and Spain. T cells, B-cell-depleted T cells, or PBMCs supplied cDNA or gDNA.

This CDR3 contains 14 residues. V lost 5 bases and J lost 7, with 18 bases in between. From germline, CDR1 is LNHNV and CDR2 YYDKDF (reference sequence). Sequencing used immunoSEQ multiplex PCR; TCRdb keeps in-frame clones, though not all of them. Among about 90,000 clones listed, 88% were seen once. This receptor was taken from a man between 60 and 75 years old with acute or convalescent COVID-19. The chain carries TRBV15 and TRBJ2-7; TRBD2 might be the D (7 bases). The source material was peripheral blood. CDR3 nucleotide sequence: TGTGCCACCAGCCTGGGGGGGGCGCTGAAAGAGCAGTACTTC. This sequence encodes CATSLGGALKEQYF.